The 2 T cell receptor beta chains below were found in one sample sequenced in a study of tumor-infiltrating lymphocytes in primary liver carcinoma (dated by TCRdb to 2016 to 2017). The instrument given in TCRdb is Illumina HiSeq 2500. A constant-region primer and ProtoScript II reverse transcriptase were used to reverse-transcribe TCRbeta-specific cDNA from approximately 550 ng total RNA. Construction of the TCRbeta libraries relied on three nested rounds of multiplex PCR, following a slightly modified ARM-PCR procedure. The first two PCR rounds used multiplex TRBV1-TRBV30 forward primers with a Cbeta reverse primer, each for about 11 cycles. In TCRdb, the public reads were trimmed at Q25 with fastp and aligned with MiXCR, with productive beta chains retained. Duplicate CDR3 protein sequences are folded into a single record with the most common DNA and genes. The sample table records 310,000 or so distinct CDR3 sequences; 50% to 75% of these occur just once. The ten biggest clones cover 17% of the sample.

TRIzol reagent was used to extract blood RNA from unsorted whole blood, while the DNeasy Blood & Tissue kit provided the germline DNA. The sequencing input was peripheral blood. The source is a woman in her twenties or thirties with primary liver carcinoma and hepatitis B virus infection.

This clonotype was observed many times. The gene calls are TRBV29-1 and TRBJ2-2; D not certain. V was cut by 1 base and J by 3 bases, with 9 bases left in between. This CDR3 is built from 14 residues. In germline, CDR1 is SQVTM, CDR2 ANQGSEA. CDR3 protein: CSVEGPTHTGELFF. For the CDR3, the DNA is TGCAGCGTTGAAGGGCCGACCCACACCGGGGAGCTGTTTTTT.

A word on this clonotype: A much larger clone differs by one base, so this may be a read error. The gene calls are TRBV7-8 and TRBJ2-7, with TRBD2 as a possible D gene (5 bases). Per germline, CDR1 SGHVS and CDR2 FQNEAQ. There are 12 residues in the CDR3. Here the CDR3 DNA reads TGTGCCAGCAGGTTAGTCCGGGGCGAGCAGTACTTC. Translating it yields CASRLVRGEQYF.